A selection of T cell receptor beta chains follows, all from one sample in a study of OX40 agonist ivuxolimab in advanced cancers. The data were produced by immunoSEQ multiplex PCR, yet TCRdb's version contains in-frame clones alone and is incomplete. The sample includes about 98,000 clones, roughly nine tenths of them seen just once. Sequences were derived from CD4+ or CD8+ T cells sorted from blood, sampled in a trial of the OX40 agonist ivuxolimab. All receptors come from an adult with an advanced solid tumor such as melanoma, head and neck, liver or kidney cancer. CDR3s include the opening cysteine and the closing phenylalanine or tryptophan. The D gene is left open where the match is weak. Size is omitted from some rows. Given values are once, few, many or a class for expanded clones.

TGTGCCAGTACCAGATATGGGACAGGGGAGTCACCCCTCCACTTT	CASTRYGTGESPLHF	TRBV19	TRBJ1-6	NA	TRBD1	15
TGTGCCAGCAGTTTATTGGCAGGGGAGAACTATGGCTACACCTTC	CASSLLAGENYGYTF	TRBV28	TRBJ1-2	NA	NA	15
TGTGCCAGCAATACAGGGGGCTCGACAGGACAGTACTTC	CASNTGGSTGQYF	TRBV28	TRBJ2-7	NA	TRBD1	13
TGTGCCAGCAGCCTCCGCGGGGCCACTGAAGCTTTCTTT	CASSLRGATEAFF	TRBV7-8	TRBJ1-1	NA	NA	13
TGCAGCGTCACCTTGGGGTCGGGTGTAGGCACTGAAGCTTTCTTT	CSVTLGSGVGTEAFF	TRBV29-1	TRBJ1-1	NA	NA	15
TGTGCAAGTCCTCCCTTGAACCGCAGAGAAGCTAACTATGGCTACACCTTC	CASPPLNRREANYGYTF	TRBV12-2	TRBJ1-2	NA	NA	17
TGTGCCAGCACCCCGGGACGGATCCTCCGGAGCTCTGGGGCCAACGTCCTGACTTTC	CASTPGRILRSSGANVLTF	TRBV27	TRBJ2-6	once	NA	19
TGTGCCAGCTCACCACCGACAGGGCAGTTTAACACTGAAGCTTTCTTT	CASSPPTGQFNTEAFF	TRBV18	TRBJ1-1	NA	TRBD1	16
TGTGCCAGCAGTGCGAGCGGAGGAGCTACAGATACGCAGTATTTT	CASSASGGATDTQYF	TRBV6-1	TRBJ2-3	NA	NA	15
TGTGCCAGCAGCTTAGGGGGAGGAGAGACCCAGTACTTC	CASSLGGGETQYF	TRBV7-2	TRBJ2-5	NA	NA	13
TGTGCCAGCAGTGAACAGGGGGGCTTTTCCACCGGGGAGCTGTTTTTT	CASSEQGGFSTGELFF	TRBV6-4	TRBJ2-2	once	TRBD1	16
TGTGCCAGTAGTAAACTAGCGGAGGCCCAAGAGACCCAGTACTTC	CASSKLAEAQETQYF	TRBV19	TRBJ2-5	NA	TRBD2	15
TGTGCCAGCAGCTTAGTAGAACAAGAGACCCAGTACTTC	CASSLVEQETQYF	TRBV11-1	TRBJ2-5	once	NA	13
TGTGCCAGCAGCGTAGTAGCGGGAGCTGGTAATGAGCAGTTCTTC	CASSVVAGAGNEQFF	TRBV9	TRBJ2-1	NA	TRBD2	15
TGTGCCAGCAGTTTTCAGGGACCCCAGTTCTTC	CASSFQGPQFF	TRBV28	TRBJ2-1	NA	NA	11
TGTGCCAGCAGCTTAAGGTTGGAGACAGGTTACTATGGCTACACCTTC	CASSLRLETGYYGYTF	TRBV11-2	TRBJ1-2	NA	NA	16
TGCGCCAGCAGCTACGCACCGGGAGGTGGAGAGACCCAGTACTTC	CASSYAPGGGETQYF	TRBV5-1	TRBJ2-5	NA	TRBD2	15
TGTGCCAGCAGCTTAGCCGGGACAGGAGGTTACAATGAGCAGTTCTTC	CASSLAGTGGYNEQFF	TRBV11-2	TRBJ2-1	NA	TRBD1	16
TGTGCCAGCTCCCCACCGGGGCTAGCCAAAAACATTCAGTACTTC	CASSPPGLAKNIQYF	TRBV18	TRBJ2-4	once	NA	15
TGTGCCAGCAAACATCGCACAGATACGCAGTATTTT	CASKHRTDTQYF	TRBV28	TRBJ2-3	NA	NA	12
TGTGCCAGTAGTATAGGACAGGGGATTTCCACCGGGGAGCTGTTTTTT	CASSIGQGISTGELFF	TRBV19	TRBJ2-2	NA	TRBD1	16
TGTGCCAGCAGCATGGGACAGGGGGCGGGCGGGGAGCTGTTTTTT	CASSMGQGAGGELFF	TRBV5-4	TRBJ2-2	NA	TRBD1	15
TGTGCCAGCAGCTCATACCAAGAGACCCAGTACTTC	CASSSYQETQYF	TRBV5-4	TRBJ2-5	NA	NA	12
TGTGCCAGCAGCTTGGAGGGGAGTCAGCCCCAGCATTTT	CASSLEGSQPQHF	TRBV5-4	TRBJ1-5	NA	NA	13